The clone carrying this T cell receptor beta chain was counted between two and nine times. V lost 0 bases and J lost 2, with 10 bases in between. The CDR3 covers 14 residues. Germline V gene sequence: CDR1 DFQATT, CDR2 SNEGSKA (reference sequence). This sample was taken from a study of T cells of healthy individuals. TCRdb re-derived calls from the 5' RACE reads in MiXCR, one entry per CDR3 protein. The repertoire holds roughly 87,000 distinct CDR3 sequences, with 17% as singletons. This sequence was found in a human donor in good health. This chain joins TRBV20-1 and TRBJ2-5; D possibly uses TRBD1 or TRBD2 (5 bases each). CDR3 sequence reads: CSARDRDGQETQYF. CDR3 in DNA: TGCAGTGCTAGAGATCGGGACGGACAAGAGACCCAGTACTTC.